The 5 T cell receptor beta chains below all came from one sample that was sequenced in a study of cytomegalovirus exposure and HLA in healthy donors. PCR was performed using 60 Vbeta and 13 Jbeta primers. Method: immunoSEQ multiplex PCR; TCRdb's copy keeps in-frame clones and lacks some. The sample yields 210,000 or so clones, around 80% seen once. The sequencing input was PBMCs. All receptors derive from a boy between 10 and 17 years old in good health and CMV-seronegative.

This clone came up once. This sequence joins TRBV4-1 and TRBJ2-1, with D perhaps TRBD1 (6 bases). The length of the CDR3 is 16 residues. Germline CDR1 reads MGHRA; CDR2 reads YSYEKL. V was pared by 4 bases and J by 2 bases, with 15 bases between. The CDR3 is CASSRREDRTYNEQFF. The CDR3 region has the DNA TGCGCCAGCAGCCGACGAGAGGACAGAACCTACAATGAGCAGTTCTTC.

The genes are TRBV6-1 and TRBJ1-1, with a possible D match to TRBD1 (5 bases). V shed 6 bases and J shed 6 bases, with 14 bases lying between them. Germline assignment: CDR1 MNHNS and CDR2 SASEGT. The CDR3 is 13 amino acids. The DNA of the CDR3 is TGTGCCAGCAGCCGTGGGGGGGACGCTGAAGCTTTCTTT. This sequence encodes CASSRGGDAEAFF.

The V call is TRBV15, the J call TRBJ2-7; 8 bases are a match to TRBD1. The CDR3 runs to 14 residues. The junction had 7 bases not matched to a gene; V was cut back by 3 bases and J by 6 bases. Germline CDR1 is LNHNV and CDR2 is YYDKDF (reference sequence). The CDR3 is CATSSTGGHGEQYF. As DNA, the CDR3 is TGTGCCACCAGCAGTACAGGGGGGCATGGCGAGCAGTACTTC.

The gene calls are TRBV19 and TRBJ1-1; D is ambiguous. Trimming left V 2 bases short and J 11 bases short, with 12 bases between. The CDR3 spans 12 residues. Germline loops: CDR1 LNHDA, CDR2 SQIVND (reference sequence). The CDR3 nucleotides are TGTGCCAGTAGTATAATTGGCCGACACGCTTTCTTT. It encodes CASSIIGRHAFF.

The rearrangement joins TRBV12-5 to TRBJ1-3; D perhaps matches TRBD1 (5 bases). CDR1 LGHNT and CDR2 FRNRAP come from the germline V gene. The V and J ends lost 7 bases and 0 bases respectively, with 16 bases between them. This CDR3 contains 16 residues. CDR3 coding DNA: TGTGCTAGTGCCCTCGGCCTCAGGGACTCTGGAAACACCATATATTTT. Translation gives CASALGLRDSGNTIYF. Full variable domain (rest looked up from reference TRBV12-5 and TRBJ1-3): DARVTQTPRHKVTEMGQEVTMRCQPILGHNTVFWYRQTMMQGLELLAYFRNRAPLDDSGMPKDRFSAEMPDATLATLKIQPSEPRDSAVYFCASALGLRDSGNTIYFGEGSWLTVV.